This T cell receptor (beta chain) derives from a study of CD8+ T cells in alopecia areata. Study information: The SALT score measured affected scalp surface percentage in treated patients.

Investigators isolated RNA and reverse transcribed it into cDNA to act as the sequencing template. Here immunoSEQ multiplex PCR was the method, and the copy in TCRdb shows in-frame clones only, minus some. Among approximately 160,000 clones listed, approximately 60% were seen once. This clone came up once. Treatment here: oral pan-JAK inhibitor, 5-10 mg twice daily. The V gene's germline CDR1 is MNHEY and CDR2 SMNVEV (reference sequence). Between the trimmed V and J ends, which lost 4 bases and 9 bases, there was a span of 19 bases. This CDR3 is built from 15 residues. The J gene is TRBJ2-1, the V gene TRBV27; perhaps TRBD2 as D (5 bases). The TCR was taken from a human donor with alopecia areata. The sequencing used CD4+ T cells sorted from blood, collected at week 24, from a patient treated with tofacitinib. The CDR3 loop is CASSSLAVVVGEQFF. The CDR3 DNA is TGTGCCAGCAGTTCTCTAGCAGTTGTGGTTGGTGAGCAGTTCTTC.